This TCR beta chain was sequenced in a study of cytomegalovirus exposure and HLA in healthy donors. Overall study: It was reported in a later analysis that the 120 validation repertoires used the same platform as the 666 first-cohort repertoires.

V trimming: 4 bases; J trimming: 5 bases; junction bases outside the gene matches: 8. The CDR3 sequence is 15 residues long. Germline assignment: CDR1 SGHRS and CDR2 YFSETQ. Method: immunoSEQ multiplex PCR; TCRdb's copy keeps in-frame clones and lacks some. The table records about 400,000 clones, roughly 89% of them present only once. The V and J genes are TRBV5-1 and TRBJ2-7, with 11 bases identical to TRBD1. Sequencing was performed on PBMCs. This TCR was sampled from a woman aged 18-29 years in good health and CMV-seronegative. CDR3 sequence (DNA): TGCGCCAGCAGCACCCTTGGACAGGGGGCTAACGAGCAGTACTTC. It specifies CASSTLGQGANEQYF.